The entry below describes one T cell receptor beta chain. What it recognizes is unknown. These data originate in a study of cytomegalovirus exposure and HLA in healthy donors. With 60 Vbeta and 13 Jbeta primers, the PCR was carried out. The repertoire was sequenced with immunoSEQ multiplex PCR; TCRdb's copy has only in-frame clones and lacks some. This table holds 130,000 or so clones, 65% to 75% found once. Study-wide results and caveats: The authors assumed roughly uniform sequencing depth across donors for presence/absence analyses. Immune exposure data for these donors was limited to CMV serostatus.

V gave up 6 bases and J gave up 1 base; unmatched junction bases: 6. This CDR3 comprises 15 residues. Germline V lookup: CDR1 MNHEY, CDR2 SVGAGI. The sequencing sample was made of PBMCs. The clonotype was recovered from a man between 35 and 55 years old in good health and CMV-seropositive. The chain couples TRBV6-5 to TRBJ1-5; TRBD1 matches at 7 bases. This CDR3 reads CASRPGTESNQPQHF. The CDR3 DNA sequence: TGTGCCAGCAGGCCGGGGACAGAGAGCAATCAGCCCCAGCATTTT.